One and the same sample provided the 8 T cell receptor beta chains below, sequenced in a study of technical replicates of blood from a few donors (TCRdb year 2017). The library was produced with the immunoSEQ multiplex PCR assay. TCRdb re-hosts the immuneACCESS table, in-frame sequences only. Its copies lack some clones; in the studies checked, an unresolved V gene accounts for under half of them, and the cause for the rest is not known. The sample includes about 62,000 clones, with approximately 87% observed a single time. The ten largest clones add up to about 5.2% of the sample. Sequencing used PBMCs. Every receptor here comes from a human donor in good health. Some clones in this sample may be carry-over from other donors' samples.

The chain is built from TRBV4-3 and TRBJ2-7, with 11 bases fitting TRBD1. V shed 0 bases and J 3 bases; nucleotides not matched to a gene: 4. CDR3 length: 16 amino acids. Germline V gene sequence: CDR1 LGHNA, CDR2 YSLEER. CDR3 nucleotides: TGCGCCAGCAGCCAAGATTTCGGGACAGGGGGCTACGAGCAGTACTTC. Protein sequence: CASSQDFGTGGYEQYF.

The rearrangement links TRBV29-1 to TRBJ2-7, with D possibly TRBD1 on 5 matching bases. Germline V gene data show CDR1 as SQVTM and CDR2 as ANQGSEA. The germline V and J ends were trimmed by 8 bases and 3 bases, with 11 bases remaining between them. The CDR3 length is 11 residues. CDR3 loop: CSMLTDYEQYF. Here the CDR3 DNA reads TGCAGCATGCTGACAGACTACGAGCAGTACTTC.

This chain links TRBV11-3 with TRBJ2-7; the D gene is possibly TRBD2 (5 bases). With 5 bases removed from V and 2 bases from J, the gap between germline ends came to 13 bases. Germline loops: CDR1 SGHNT, CDR2 YENEEA. The CDR3 has 14 amino acids. The DNA of the CDR3 is TGTGCCAGCAGCCCCACCCCCGGGGCCTACGAGCAGTACTTC. The encoded protein is CASSPTPGAYEQYF.

CDR3 coding DNA: TGTGCCAGCACCCCAAACCTCGGGGATACGCAGTATTTT. This translates into CASTPNLGDTQYF. The chain combines TRBV7-2 with TRBJ2-3, with D unclear. Trimming took off 7 bases at V and 6 bases at J, with 14 bases between the two ends. The CDR3 has 13 amino acids. Germline CDR1 is SGHTA and CDR2 is FQGNSA.

This clone turned up a few times. One end of the junction does not line up with germline, which may come from a read error. The J gene is TRBJ2-1, the V gene TRBV5-4; D call uncertain. The CDR3 spans 15 residues. The germline CDR1 and CDR2 sequences are SGHNT and YYREEE (reference sequence). CDR3 residues: CASSSPEDSFNEQFF. DNA for the CDR3: TGTGCCAGCAGCTCCCCCGAAGACTCCTTCAATGAGCAGTTCTTC. Combining the CDR3 with reference TRBV5-4 and TRBJ2-1 gives the whole variable domain ETGVTQSPTHLIKTRGQQVTLRCSSQSGHNTVSWYQQALGQGPQFIFQYYREEENGRGNFPPRFSGLQFPNYSSELNVNALELDDSALYLCASSSPEDSFNEQFFGPGTRLTVL.

The gene calls are TRBV5-4 and TRBJ2-2; D perhaps matches TRBD2 (6 bases). This CDR3 contains 15 residues. Germline-derived CDR1 and CDR2 are SGHNT and YYREEE (reference sequence). V shed 6 bases and J shed 0 bases, with 12 bases lying between them. The CDR3 reads CASTPEGPNTGELFF. CDR3 bases: TGTGCCAGCACCCCGGAGGGGCCGAACACCGGGGAGCTGTTTTTT.

The chain has TRBV2 and TRBJ2-3, with 8 bases that match TRBD2. Trimming cost V 5 bases and J 0 bases; bases outside gene matches: 4. The V gene's germline CDR1 is SNHLY and CDR2 FYNNEI. The CDR3 consists of 15 residues. The CDR3 DNA is TGTGCCAGCAGTATCGGGGGGGCCAGCACAGATACGCAGTATTTT. Protein product: CASSIGGASTDTQYF.

The gene calls are TRBV11-2 and TRBJ1-3, with TRBD1 matching over 8 bases. The CDR3 runs to 17 residues. Germline lookup yields CDR1 SGHAT and CDR2 FQNNGV. V shed 5 bases and J 4 bases; nucleotides not matched to a gene: 13. The chain's CDR3 is CASSLRSDRGRGNTIYF. CDR3 coding DNA: TGTGCCAGCAGCCTGCGCTCCGACAGGGGTAGAGGAAACACCATATATTTT.